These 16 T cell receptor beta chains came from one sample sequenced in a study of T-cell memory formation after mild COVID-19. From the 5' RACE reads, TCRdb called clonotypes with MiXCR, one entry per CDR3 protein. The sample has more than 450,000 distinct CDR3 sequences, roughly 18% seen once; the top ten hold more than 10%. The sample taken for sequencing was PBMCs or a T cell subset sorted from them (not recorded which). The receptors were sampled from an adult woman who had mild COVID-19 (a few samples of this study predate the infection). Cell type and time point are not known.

CDR3 in amino acids: CSVEGTSGRDGNEQFF. The CDR3 DNA is TGCAGCGTTGAAGGGACTAGCGGGAGGGATGGCAATGAGCAGTTCTTC. The J gene is TRBJ2-1, the V gene TRBV29-1; TRBD2 matches 15 bases. Germline assignment: CDR1 SQVTM and CDR2 ANQGSEA. The trim removed 1 base at V and 6 bases at J, leaving 4 bases unmatched. The CDR3 is 16 residues long.

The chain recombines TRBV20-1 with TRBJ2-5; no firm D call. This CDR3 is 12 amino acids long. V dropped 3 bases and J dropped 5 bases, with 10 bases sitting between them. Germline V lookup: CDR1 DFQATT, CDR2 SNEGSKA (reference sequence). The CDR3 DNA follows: TGCAGTGCTAGTACCCGGTTGGAGACCCAGTACTTC. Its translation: CSASTRLETQYF.

Here the CDR3 reads CASSQDGPGGSYGYTF. DNA for the CDR3: TGTGCCAGCAGCCAAGATGGCCCAGGGGGCAGCTATGGCTACACCTTC. The chain employs TRBV3-1 and TRBJ1-2; 8 nucleotides align to TRBD1. The CDR3 loop spans 16 amino acids. Germline V gene lookup returns CDR1 LGHDT and CDR2 YNNKEL (reference sequence). V shed 0 bases, J shed 4 bases, and the junction held 7 bases outside the gene matches. The full variable domain, with the rest looked up from reference TRBV3-1 and TRBJ1-2, is DTAVSQTPKYLVTQMGNDKSIKCEQNLGHDTMYWYKQDSKKFLKIMFSYNNKELIINETVPNRFSPKSPDKAHLNLHINSLELGDSAVYFCASSQDGPGGSYGYTFGSGTRLTVV.

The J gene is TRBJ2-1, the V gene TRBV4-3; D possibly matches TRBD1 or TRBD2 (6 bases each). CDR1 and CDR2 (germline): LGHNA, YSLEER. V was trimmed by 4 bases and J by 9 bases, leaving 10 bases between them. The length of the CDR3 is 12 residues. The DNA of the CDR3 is TGCGCCAGCAGCCGGGGGGCTTTTGAGCAGTTCTTC. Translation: CASSRGAFEQFF.

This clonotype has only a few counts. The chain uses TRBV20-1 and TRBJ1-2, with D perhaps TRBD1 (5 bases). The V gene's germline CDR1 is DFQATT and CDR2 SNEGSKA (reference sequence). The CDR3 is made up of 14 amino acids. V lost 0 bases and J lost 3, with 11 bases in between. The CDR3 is CSARDLGVDYGYTF. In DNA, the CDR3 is TGCAGTGCTAGAGACCTGGGGGTAGACTATGGCTACACCTTC.

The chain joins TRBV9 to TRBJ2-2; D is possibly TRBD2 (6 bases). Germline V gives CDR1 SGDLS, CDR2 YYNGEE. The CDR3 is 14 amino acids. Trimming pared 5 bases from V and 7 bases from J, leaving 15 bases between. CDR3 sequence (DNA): TGTGCCAGCAGGTCCGTAGCGGCTAGCGGGGAGCTGTTTTTT. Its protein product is CASRSVAASGELFF. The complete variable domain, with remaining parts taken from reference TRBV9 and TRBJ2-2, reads DSGVTQTPKHLITATGQRVTLRCSPRSGDLSVYWYQQSLDQGLQFLIQYYNGEERAKGNILERFSAQQFPDLHSELNLSSLELGDSALYFCASRSVAASGELFFGEGSRLTVL.

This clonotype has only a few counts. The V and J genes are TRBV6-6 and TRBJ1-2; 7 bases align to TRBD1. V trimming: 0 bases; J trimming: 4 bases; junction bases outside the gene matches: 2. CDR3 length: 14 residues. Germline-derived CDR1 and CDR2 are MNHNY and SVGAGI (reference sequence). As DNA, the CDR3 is TGTGCCAGCAGTTACTCGGGACAGCTCTATGGCTACACCTTC. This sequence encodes CASSYSGQLYGYTF.

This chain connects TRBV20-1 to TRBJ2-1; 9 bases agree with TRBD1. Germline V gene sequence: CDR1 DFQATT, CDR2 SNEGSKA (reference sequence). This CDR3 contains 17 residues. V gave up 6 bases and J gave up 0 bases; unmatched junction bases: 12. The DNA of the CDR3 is TGCAGTGCGGGGGGACAGGGTGCCTCTGGCTCCTACAATGAGCAGTTCTTC. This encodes CSAGGQGASGSYNEQFF.

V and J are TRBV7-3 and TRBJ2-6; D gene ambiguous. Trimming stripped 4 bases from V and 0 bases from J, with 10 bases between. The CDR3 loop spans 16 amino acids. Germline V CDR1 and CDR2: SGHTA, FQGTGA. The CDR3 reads CASSSSGSSGANVLTF. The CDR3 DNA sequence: TGTGCCAGCAGCTCCTCAGGTAGCTCTGGGGCCAACGTCCTGACTTTC.

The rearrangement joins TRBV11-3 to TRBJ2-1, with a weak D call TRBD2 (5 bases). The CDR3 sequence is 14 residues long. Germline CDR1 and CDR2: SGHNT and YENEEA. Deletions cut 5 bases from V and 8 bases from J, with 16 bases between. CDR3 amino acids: CASSPRTGSDEQFF. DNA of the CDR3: TGTGCCAGCAGCCCTAGGACGGGTAGCGATGAGCAGTTCTTC.

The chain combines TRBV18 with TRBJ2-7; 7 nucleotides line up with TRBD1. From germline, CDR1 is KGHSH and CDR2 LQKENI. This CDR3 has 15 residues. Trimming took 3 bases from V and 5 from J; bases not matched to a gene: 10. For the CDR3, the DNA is TGTGCCAGCTCACCCACGACAGGGTTTGGCCACGAGCAGTACTTC. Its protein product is CASSPTTGFGHEQYF.

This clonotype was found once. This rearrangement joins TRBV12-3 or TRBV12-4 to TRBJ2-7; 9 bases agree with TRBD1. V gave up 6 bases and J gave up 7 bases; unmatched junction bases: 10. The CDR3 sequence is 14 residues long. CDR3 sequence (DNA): TGTGCCAGCAGCCCGCCGGGACAGGGCTGGGAGCAGTACTTC. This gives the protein CASSPPGQGWEQYF.

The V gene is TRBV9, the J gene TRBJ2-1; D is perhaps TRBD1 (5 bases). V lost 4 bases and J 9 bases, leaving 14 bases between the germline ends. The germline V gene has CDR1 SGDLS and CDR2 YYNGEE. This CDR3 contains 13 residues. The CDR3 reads CASSLPGYAEQFF. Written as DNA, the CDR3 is TGTGCCAGCAGCTTGCCAGGGTACGCTGAGCAGTTCTTC.

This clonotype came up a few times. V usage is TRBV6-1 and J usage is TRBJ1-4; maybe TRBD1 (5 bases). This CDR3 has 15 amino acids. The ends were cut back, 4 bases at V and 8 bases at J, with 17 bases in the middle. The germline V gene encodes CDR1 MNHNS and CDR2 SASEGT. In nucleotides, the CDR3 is TGTGCCAGCAGTGTCATCAGGGATGGGAGAGAAAAACTGTTTTTT. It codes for CASSVIRDGREKLFF.

CDR3 in amino acids: CASSQGDRGPEQYF. CDR3 bases: TGTGCCAGCAGCCAAGGGGACAGGGGACCCGAGCAGTACTTC. The chain recombines TRBV4-2 with TRBJ2-7, with TRBD1 matching over 10 bases. This CDR3 is built from 14 residues. Germline CDR1 and CDR2: LGHNA and YNFKEQ. Losses at the gene ends were 1 base for V and 6 bases for J; bases not matched to a gene: 3.

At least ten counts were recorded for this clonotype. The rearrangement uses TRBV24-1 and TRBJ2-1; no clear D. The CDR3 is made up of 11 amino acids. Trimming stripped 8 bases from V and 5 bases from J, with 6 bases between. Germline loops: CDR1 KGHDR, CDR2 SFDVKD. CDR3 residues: CATTWDNEQFF. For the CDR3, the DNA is TGTGCCACCACGTGGGACAATGAGCAGTTCTTC.